These 31 T cell receptor beta chains share one sample of origin, sequenced in a study of shared clonotypes between healthy human individuals. Naive CD8 cells comprised CD45RO-negative, CCR7-positively selected cells, excluding terminally differentiated effector memory CD45RA+ cells. Profiled with immunoSEQ multiplex PCR; TCRdb holds only in-frame clones, not every one. In the table there are roughly 2,000,000 clones, less than 95% of which are singletons. Sequenced: naive CD8+ T cells sorted from blood. The receptors come from a man younger than 35 in good health.

The V and J genes are TRBV7-9 and TRBJ2-2; TRBD1 aligns across 11 bases. The CDR3 totals 16 residues. Per germline, CDR1 SEHNR and CDR2 FQNEAQ (reference sequence). Trimming cost V 3 bases and J 8 bases; bases outside gene matches: 8. CDR3 bases: TGTGCCAGCAGCTTTGCTGGGACAGGGGGTTCTGGGGAGCTGTTTTTT. It specifies CASSFAGTGGSGELFF.

V and J are TRBV7-9 and TRBJ2-1; D tentatively reads TRBD1 or TRBD2 (6 bases each). Germline V gene sequence: CDR1 SEHNR, CDR2 FQNEAQ (reference sequence). CDR3 length: 14 amino acids. Trimming took off 5 bases at V and 3 bases at J, with 11 bases between the two ends. CDR3 DNA sequence: TGTGCCAGCAGCGACGGGGGACACTACAATGAGCAGTTCTTC. It encodes CASSDGGHYNEQFF.

V is TRBV4-1 and J is TRBJ2-3; D is ambiguous. This CDR3 spans 15 amino acids. Germline V gene lookup returns CDR1 MGHRA and CDR2 YSYEKL. V gave up 0 bases and J gave up 2 bases, with 9 bases separating them. DNA for the CDR3: TGCGCCAGCAGCCAAGAAAACTACTTCACAGATACGCAGTATTTT. Its translation is CASSQENYFTDTQYF.

The chain links TRBV5-6 to TRBJ1-2; 8 nucleotides match TRBD1. CDR3 length equals 15 residues. CDR1 and CDR2 (germline): SGHDT, YYEEEE. With 4 bases clipped from V and 4 bases from J, the junction kept 9 bases outside the gene matches. CDR3 in DNA: TGTGCCAGCAGCGTGGGACAGGAGCTACCCTATGGCTACACCTTC. Its protein product is CASSVGQELPYGYTF.

The CDR3 DNA reads TGTGCCAGCAGTGAATGGGTAGCGGGGACCGGGGAGCTGTTTTTT. Its translation: CASSEWVAGTGELFF. The V gene is TRBV6-1, the J gene TRBJ2-2; 8 bases match TRBD2. J gave up 5 bases and V 2 bases, and 4 bases lay outside the gene matches. This CDR3 region has 15 residues. In germline, CDR1 is MNHNS, CDR2 SASEGT.

The chain has TRBV7-2 and TRBJ2-1; D remains unclear. Germline values: CDR1 SGHTA, CDR2 FQGNSA. Trimming took 8 bases from V and 0 from J, leaving 2 bases between them. The length of the CDR3 is 11 residues. This chain's CDR3 is CASRSYNEQFF. The DNA of the CDR3 is TGTGCCAGCCGCTCCTACAATGAGCAGTTCTTC.

Concerning this clone: Other nucleotide sequences from this sample produce the same CDR3. V usage is TRBV5-6 and J usage is TRBJ1-3; D is perhaps TRBD1 (5 bases). CDR1 is SGHDT, CDR2 YYEEEE, per germline. Trimming removed 2 bases from V and 0 bases from J, with 6 bases in between. This CDR3 spans 14 amino acids. The CDR3 bases are TGTGCCAGCAGCTTTCAGGGCTCTGGAAACACCATATATTTT. Protein sequence: CASSFQGSGNTIYF. Combining the CDR3 with reference TRBV5-6 and TRBJ1-3 gives the whole variable domain DAGVTQSPTHLIKTRGQQVTLRCSPKSGHDTVSWYQQALGQGPQFIFQYYEEEERQRGNFPDRFSGHQFPNYSSELNVNALLLGDSALYLCASSFQGSGNTIYFGEGSWLTVV.

V gene TRBV11-3 combines with J gene TRBJ2-3, with D possibly being TRBD1 (8 bases). V was trimmed by 5 bases and J by 1 base, leaving 16 bases between them. The CDR3 is 16 residues long. Germline V gene lookup returns CDR1 SGHNT and CDR2 YENEEA. CDR3 sequence reads: CASSPWTGRGTDTQYF. The DNA for the CDR3 is TGTGCCAGCAGCCCTTGGACAGGGAGGGGCACAGATACGCAGTATTTT. The variable domain in full, completed from reference TRBV11-3 and TRBJ2-3, reads EAGVVQSPRYKIIEKKQPVAFWCNPISGHNTLYWYLQNLGQGPELLIRYENEEAVDDSQLPKDRFSAERLKGVDSTLKIQPAELGDSAVYLCASSPWTGRGTDTQYFGPGTRLTVL.

This chain connects TRBV4-1 to TRBJ1-6; D possibly corresponds to TRBD1 (5 bases). Per the germline V gene, CDR1 is MGHRA and CDR2 is YSYEKL. Trimming took 4 bases from V and 6 from J, leaving 13 bases between them. This CDR3 spans 15 amino acids. CDR3 sequence (DNA): TGCGCCAGCAGCCCCCGGTGGGGGGGTAATTCACCCCTCCACTTT. Translation gives CASSPRWGGNSPLHF.

This chain links TRBV27 with TRBJ1-1; tentative D call: TRBD1 (5 bases). The CDR3 has 15 residues. Germline CDR1 MNHEY, CDR2 SMNVEV (reference sequence). Trimming took 0 bases from V and 6 from J, leaving 14 bases between them. Here the CDR3 DNA reads TGTGCCAGCAGTTTATCAGCCGGGGGGATCCCTGAAGCTTTCTTT. Amino acid sequence: CASSLSAGGIPEAFF.

The genes are TRBV6-6 and TRBJ2-7, with D perhaps matching TRBD2 (5 bases). V shed 2 bases and J shed 5 bases, with 13 bases lying between them. CDR3 length equals 14 residues. The germline gives CDR1 MNHNY, CDR2 SVGAGI (reference sequence). CDR3 in amino acids: CASSYGTGIDEQYF. The CDR3 region has the DNA TGTGCCAGCAGTTACGGAACGGGGATCGACGAGCAGTACTTC.

This chain links TRBV6-5 with TRBJ1-1; 7 nucleotides match TRBD1. The CDR3 loop spans 13 amino acids. V shed 5 bases and J 5 bases; nucleotides not matched to a gene: 5. Germline values: CDR1 MNHEY, CDR2 SVGAGI. This CDR3 reads CASSQGTATEAFF. The CDR3 DNA is TGTGCCAGCAGTCAAGGGACAGCGACTGAAGCTTTCTTT.

V is TRBV4-1 and J is TRBJ1-2; D might be TRBD1 (5 bases). Germline loops: CDR1 MGHRA, CDR2 YSYEKL. V was cut by 0 bases and J by 4 bases, with 12 bases left in between. The CDR3 runs to 15 residues. CDR3: CASSQDQGGGYGYTF. CDR3 bases: TGCGCCAGCAGCCAAGACCAGGGCGGGGGCTATGGCTACACCTTC.

The gene calls are TRBV4-1 and TRBJ2-7; the D is unclear. V lost 0 bases, J lost 4 bases, and 10 bases lay in between. CDR1 MGHRA and CDR2 YSYEKL come from the germline V gene. The CDR3 is 14 residues long. The CDR3 loop is CASSQDNPPYEQYF. CDR3 DNA: TGCGCCAGCAGCCAAGATAACCCCCCGTACGAGCAGTACTTC.

The chain links TRBV6-1 to TRBJ2-1; 12 nucleotides agree with TRBD2. Trimming removed 8 bases from V and 6 bases from J; junction bases left unmatched: 8. CDR1 and CDR2 (germline): MNHNS, SASEGT. The CDR3 loop spans 15 amino acids. The CDR3 reads CASYPTSGGRNEQFF. In DNA, the CDR3 is TGTGCCAGCTATCCGACTAGCGGGGGTCGCAATGAGCAGTTCTTC.

This clone was seen a single time. The gene calls are TRBV10-2 and TRBJ1-2; D not certain. Germline CDR1 reads WSHSY; CDR2 reads SAAADI. V lost 2 bases and J lost 6, with 7 bases in between. This CDR3 comprises 12 residues. CDR3 sequence reads: CASSENADGYTF. The CDR3 DNA sequence: TGCGCCAGCAGTGAGAACGCAGATGGCTACACCTTC.

The chain employs TRBV5-4 and TRBJ2-7; no definite D call. Trimming removed 1 base from V and 3 bases from J, with 5 bases in between. Germline lookup yields CDR1 SGHNT and CDR2 YYREEE (reference sequence). This CDR3 comprises 12 residues. CDR3 loop: CASSLYGYEQYF. CDR3 DNA sequence: TGTGCCAGCAGCTTGTATGGCTACGAGCAGTACTTC.

The chain couples TRBV4-1 to TRBJ2-7, with 9 bases fitting TRBD1. The CDR3 totals 13 residues. CDR1 MGHRA and CDR2 YSYEKL come from the germline V gene. V shed 7 bases, J shed 4 bases, and the junction held 5 bases outside the gene matches. CDR3 nucleotide sequence: TGCGCCAGCACCGGGACAGGGCTATACGAGCAGTACTTC. It translates to CASTGTGLYEQYF.

Written as DNA, the CDR3 is TGTGCCAGCAGCAAATCGGGACTACACTACAATGAGCAGTTCTTC. Translating gives CASSKSGLHYNEQFF. This chain joins TRBV6-5 and TRBJ2-1, with 7 bases fitting TRBD2. Germline V gene lookup returns CDR1 MNHEY and CDR2 SVGAGI. This CDR3 has 15 residues. The V segment lost 6 bases and the J segment 3 bases; nucleotides outside the gene matches: 8.

The chain carries TRBV11-2 and TRBJ2-7; the match to TRBD2 covers 7 bases. Germline assignment: CDR1 SGHAT and CDR2 FQNNGV. V trimming: 3 bases; J trimming: 1 base; junction bases outside the gene matches: 6. The CDR3 runs to 15 residues. The CDR3 region is CASSLRMGGSYEQYF. The CDR3 nucleotides read TGTGCCAGCAGCTTGAGGATGGGGGGGTCCTACGAGCAGTACTTC.

The CDR3 DNA is TGTGCCAGCAGCAGGGGGACAGCTGCAACTAATGAAAAACTGTTTTTT. Protein sequence: CASSRGTAATNEKLFF. The chain joins TRBV5-6 to TRBJ1-4, with 7 bases identical to TRBD1. The CDR3 runs 16 residues. J lost 0 bases, V lost 4 bases, and 6 bases had no gene match. Germline lookup yields CDR1 SGHDT and CDR2 YYEEEE.

The genes are TRBV19 and TRBJ2-1; 7 positions agree with TRBD1. This CDR3 is built from 15 residues. Trimming at V came to 6 bases and at J to 0 bases, leaving 5 bases not matched to a gene. Germline-derived CDR1 and CDR2 are LNHDA and SQIVND (reference sequence). The CDR3 here is CASSLQGSSYNEQFF. The CDR3 region has the DNA TGTGCCAGTAGCCTACAGGGGAGCTCCTACAATGAGCAGTTCTTC.

About this clone: This same CDR3 is encoded by further DNA sequences in the sample. The V and J genes are TRBV6-5 and TRBJ2-7; D might be TRBD1 (5 bases). Per the germline V gene, CDR1 is MNHEY and CDR2 is SVGAGI. V was trimmed by 2 bases and J by 2 bases, leaving 7 bases between them. This CDR3 comprises 13 residues. In DNA form, the CDR3 reads TGTGCCAGCAGTTACGGCAGGGCCTACGAGCAGTACTTC. Translated: CASSYGRAYEQYF.

A remark on this clone: Other DNA sequences of this sample code for an identical CDR3. This chain connects TRBV28 to TRBJ2-7; D remains unclear. The CDR3 covers 12 residues. V was trimmed by 3 bases and J by 3 bases, leaving 6 bases between them. Germline CDR1 is MDHEN and CDR2 is SYDVKM. CDR3 bases: TGTGCCAGCAGTTTCAGTGTCTACGAGCAGTACTTC. Translating gives CASSFSVYEQYF.

The rearrangement uses TRBV29-1 and TRBJ2-7; D not resolved. This CDR3 contains 13 residues. Between the trimmed V and J ends, which lost 3 bases and 0 bases, there was a span of 9 bases. Germline-derived CDR1 and CDR2 are SQVTM and ANQGSEA. The CDR3 protein is CSVEPENSYEQYF. DNA for the CDR3: TGCAGCGTTGAGCCCGAAAACTCCTACGAGCAGTACTTC.

V and J are TRBV4-1 and TRBJ2-5; 7 bases match TRBD2. Germline V gene lookup returns CDR1 MGHRA and CDR2 YSYEKL. The V segment lost 3 bases and the J segment 0 bases; nucleotides outside the gene matches: 7. The CDR3 totals 16 residues. This CDR3 reads CASSQGLLANQETQYF. The CDR3 nucleotides read TGCGCCAGCAGCCAGGGATTACTAGCGAACCAAGAGACCCAGTACTTC.

The CDR3 sequence: CASSSRAETGPPQHF. In DNA, the CDR3 is TGTGCCAGCAGTTCCCGGGCCGAGACGGGTCCGCCCCAGCATTTT. V and J are TRBV27 and TRBJ1-5; D gene ambiguous. Germline-derived CDR1 and CDR2 are MNHEY and SMNVEV (reference sequence). The CDR3 runs 15 residues. V gave up 4 bases and J gave up 9 bases, with 19 bases separating them.

J is TRBJ2-7 and V is TRBV13; 12 nucleotides agree with TRBD2. Germline V gives CDR1 PRHDT, CDR2 FYEKMQ (reference sequence). This CDR3 comprises 17 residues. Germline trimming cut 5 bases from V and 0 bases from J; bases unmatched to any gene: 8. The CDR3 here is CASSPTSGGPNSYEQYF. The CDR3 bases are TGTGCCAGCAGCCCCACTAGCGGGGGGCCAAACTCCTACGAGCAGTACTTC.

A word on this clone: Germline is not matched at one junction end, which may reflect a read error. CDR3 coding DNA: TGTGCTAGCAGCTTAGAAGGGGGCTACGAGCAGTACTTC. Translated, it gives CASSLEGGYEQYF. This chain uses TRBV7-7 with TRBJ2-7; possible D gene TRBD1, 6 bases. The CDR3 has 13 amino acids. Per the germline V gene, CDR1 is SSHAT and CDR2 is FNYEAQ (reference sequence). Filled out from reference TRBV7-7 and TRBJ2-7, the complete variable domain reads GAGVSQSPRYKVTKRGQDVTLRCDPISSHATLYWYQQALGQGPEFLTYFNYEAQPDKSGLPSDRFSAERPEGSISTLTIQRTEQRDSAMYRCASSLEGGYEQYFGPGTRLTVT.

The chain links TRBV5-6 to TRBJ2-7; no definite D call. The CDR3 consists of 13 residues. The germline gives CDR1 SGHDT, CDR2 YYEEEE. V shed 2 bases and J shed 7 bases, with 13 bases lying between them. CDR3 DNA sequence: TGTGCCAGCAGCTTTGGAGCCTCCGGGGAGCAGTACTTC. It yields the protein CASSFGASGEQYF.

The chain employs TRBV6-5 and TRBJ1-1; no clear D gene. CDR1 MNHEY and CDR2 SVGAGI come from the germline V gene. The V end was cut by 2 bases, the J end by 1 base, with 14 bases between. The CDR3 consists of 16 residues. CDR3 loop: CASSYASPPSNTEAFF. CDR3 DNA sequence: TGTGCCAGCAGTTACGCTTCCCCACCGTCGAACACTGAAGCTTTCTTT.